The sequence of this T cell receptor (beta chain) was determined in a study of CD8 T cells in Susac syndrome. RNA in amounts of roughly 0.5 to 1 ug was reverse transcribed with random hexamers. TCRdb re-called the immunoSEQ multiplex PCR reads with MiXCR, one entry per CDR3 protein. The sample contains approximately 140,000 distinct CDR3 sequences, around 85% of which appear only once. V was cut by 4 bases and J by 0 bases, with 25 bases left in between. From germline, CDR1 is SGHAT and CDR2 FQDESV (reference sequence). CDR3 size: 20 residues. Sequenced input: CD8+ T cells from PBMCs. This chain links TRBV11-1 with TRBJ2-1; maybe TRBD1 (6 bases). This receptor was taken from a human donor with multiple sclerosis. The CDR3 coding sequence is TGTGCCAGCAGCTCAACGAAACTAGGGGGATACCCTAGCTCCTACAATGAGCAGTTCTTC. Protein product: CASSSTKLGGYPSSYNEQFF.